Listed below are T cell receptor beta chains from one sample, sequenced in a study of T cells in Graves' hyperthyroidism and ophthalmopathy. MiXCR was run by TCRdb on the multiplex PCR reads, yielding one entry per CDR3 protein. The sample lists 450,000 to 600,000 distinct CDR3 sequences; 14% were seen once. Material for sequencing was blood. The receptors here all came from a woman between 40 and 50 years old with Graves' hyperthyroidism. Each CDR3 is given with its conserved first and last residue. Fields, in order: D gene, CDR3 length, J gene, clone size, V gene, CDR3 protein, CDR3 DNA. The D gene is left open where the match is weak. Size is omitted from some rows. Given values are once, few, many or a class for expanded clones.

D: .
length: 14
J: TRBJ1-1
size: .
V: TRBV18
CDR3: CASSFSEINTEAFF
DNA: TGTGCCAGCTCATTCTCAGAGATCAACACTGAAGCTTTCTTT

D: .
length: 14
J: TRBJ2-3
size: many
V: TRBV30
CDR3: CAWSSSAEWDTQYF
DNA: TGTGCCTGGAGTTCGTCTGCTGAGTGGGATACGCAGTATTTT

D: .
length: 14
J: TRBJ1-2
size: few
V: TRBV24-1
CDR3: CATSEPATNYGYTF
DNA: TGTGCCACGTCAGAACCGGCGACTAACTATGGCTACACCTTC

D: .
length: 16
J: TRBJ2-2
size: few
V: TRBV7-9
CDR3: CASSYTGLSVAGELFF
DNA: TGTGCCAGCAGTTATACGGGACTCTCTGTTGCCGGGGAGCTGTTTTTT

D: .
length: 14
J: TRBJ2-2
size: .
V: TRBV6-1
CDR3: CASSPRTNTGELFF
DNA: TGTGCCAGCAGCCCACGGACGAACACCGGGGAGCTGTTTTTT

D: TRBD2
length: 15
J: TRBJ2-4
size: .
V: TRBV20-1
CDR3: CSAIGLAGPGNIQYF
DNA: TGCAGTGCTATAGGACTAGCGGGACCTGGAAACATTCAGTACTTC

D: .
length: 12
J: TRBJ2-1
size: .
V: TRBV6-1
CDR3: CASSTRGLGAFF
DNA: TGTGCCAGCAGTACCCGAGGGCTGGGGGCGTTCTTC

D: TRBD1
length: 16
J: TRBJ2-3
size: many
V: TRBV5-1
CDR3: CASSVGQGVGTYTQYF
DNA: TGCGCCAGCAGCGTCGGACAGGGAGTGGGGACGTATACGCAGTATTTT

D: .
length: 12
J: TRBJ2-5
size: .
V: TRBV28
CDR3: CASSTGKETQYF
DNA: TGTGCCAGCAGTACGGGAAAAGAGACCCAGTACTTC

D: .
length: 13
J: TRBJ2-5
size: many
V: TRBV7-6
CDR3: CASSPNQAETQYF
DNA: TGTGCCAGCAGCCCAAACCAGGCAGAGACCCAGTACTTC

D: TRBD1
length: 15
J: TRBJ1-5
size: .
V: TRBV2
CDR3: CASRDDRVSNQPQHF
DNA: TGTGCCAGCAGGGACGACAGGGTTAGCAATCAGCCCCAGCATTTT

D: .
length: 15
J: TRBJ1-1
size: few
V: TRBV7-9
CDR3: CASSLEPSVNTEAFF
DNA: TGTGCCAGCAGCTTAGAACCCTCGGTGAACACTGAAGCTTTCTTT

D: .
length: 16
J: TRBJ2-1
size: few
V: TRBV7-3
CDR3: CASSLSSVLAANEQFF
DNA: TGTGCCAGCAGCTTATCGTCGGTATTAGCGGCAAATGAGCAGTTCTTC

D: .
length: 11
J: TRBJ2-7
size: many
V: TRBV2
CDR3: CASRQGYEQYF
DNA: TGTGCCAGCAGACAAGGGTACGAGCAGTACTTC

D: TRBD2
length: 14
J: TRBJ2-1
size: many
V: TRBV11-3
CDR3: CASSLDRLAGIGFF
DNA: TGTGCCAGCAGCTTAGATCGTCTAGCGGGGATAGGGTTCTTC

D: TRBD1
length: 13
J: TRBJ1-1
size: few
V: TRBV6-1
CDR3: CASLGQVRTEAFF
DNA: TGTGCCAGCCTTGGACAGGTCCGCACTGAAGCTTTCTTT

D: .
length: 16
J: TRBJ2-2
size: few
V: TRBV2
CDR3: CASSEARRGGGGELFF
DNA: TGTGCCAGCAGTGAAGCTAGGCGCGGCGGTGGCGGGGAGCTGTTTTTT

D: .
length: 15
J: TRBJ1-5
size: .
V: TRBV2
CDR3: CASSTGLYSNQPQHF
DNA: TGTGCCAGTAGTACCGGGCTGTATAGCAATCAGCCCCAGCATTTT

D: .
length: 15
J: TRBJ1-5
size: many
V: TRBV5-1
CDR3: CASSLEGTHNQPQHF
DNA: TGCGCCAGCAGCTTGGAAGGGACGCATAATCAGCCCCAGCATTTT

D: TRBD1
length: 14
J: TRBJ1-2
size: many
V: TRBV3-1
CDR3: CASSKSDRPYGYTF
DNA: TGTGCCAGCAGCAAATCGGACAGGCCCTATGGCTACACCTTC

D: .
length: 14
J: TRBJ2-3
size: many
V: TRBV20-1
CDR3: CSARKGPSGDTQYF
DNA: TGCAGTGCTAGAAAGGGACCGTCTGGAGATACGCAGTATTTT

D: TRBD1
length: 16
J: TRBJ2-2
size: many
V: TRBV3-1
CDR3: CASSQGDRAFSGELFF
DNA: TGTGCCAGCAGCCAAGGAGACAGGGCGTTTTCCGGGGAGCTGTTTTTT